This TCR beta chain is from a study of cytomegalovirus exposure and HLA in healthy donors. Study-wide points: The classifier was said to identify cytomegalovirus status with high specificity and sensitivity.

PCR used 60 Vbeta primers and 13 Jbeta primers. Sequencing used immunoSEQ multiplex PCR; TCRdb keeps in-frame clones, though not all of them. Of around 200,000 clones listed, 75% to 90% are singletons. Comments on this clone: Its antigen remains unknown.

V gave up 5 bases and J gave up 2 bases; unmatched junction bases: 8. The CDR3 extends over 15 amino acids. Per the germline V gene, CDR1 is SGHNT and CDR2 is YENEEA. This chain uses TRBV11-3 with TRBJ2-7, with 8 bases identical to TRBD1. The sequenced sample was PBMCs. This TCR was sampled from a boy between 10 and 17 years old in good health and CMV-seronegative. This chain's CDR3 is CASSDRDRSPYEQYF. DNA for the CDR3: TGTGCCAGCAGCGACCGGGACAGGTCTCCCTACGAGCAGTACTTC.